This T cell receptor (beta chain) was sequenced for a study of OX40 agonist ivuxolimab in advanced cancers. Looking at the study overall: Ivuxolimab was an agonistic, fully human IgG2 monoclonal antibody directed against OX40 (CD134), a costimulatory receptor. Patients were allowed to have had prior anti-PD-1, anti-PD-L1 or anti-CTLA-4 therapy, and roughly 40% of the dose-escalation patients had previously received checkpoint inhibitors. Of the roughly 52 dose-escalation patients, hepatocellular carcinoma was present in around 20, melanoma in around 15, renal cell carcinoma in 9 and head and neck cancer in 9. In the dose-escalation cohort, 70% to 85% of patients were male, and the mean age was roughly 60 years, with a range of roughly 20 to 80. Partial responses occurred in three dose-escalation patients: two with cutaneous melanoma and one with hepatocellular carcinoma. The point of sequencing TCRbeta in the periphery was to test whether ivuxolimab changed TCR sequence diversity and drove clonal T-cell expansion. Intravenous ivuxolimab was administered to patients every 2 weeks at six dose levels: 0.01, 0.1, 0.3, 1.5, 3 and 10 mg/kg. The paper covers the monotherapy dose-escalation part of the phase I ivuxolimab trial, which included N ≈ 50 patients. Overall study results and their limits: Low levels of normalized T-cell clonal expansion were also seen in some patients who did not respond. In the 0.1-3.0 mg/kg groups, partial responders were among the patients with the lowest normalized peripheral clonal expansion, particularly in CD8+ T cells. Which antigens the clonally expanded peripheral T cells were specific for was not determined. After ivuxolimab, expanded clones were on average more numerous among CD8+ T cells than among CD4+ T cells. At doses of 0.1 to 3.0 mg/kg, clonal expansion of both CD4+ and CD8+ T cells in blood was seen between baseline and week 6.

With regard to this clone: Its antigen is not yet known. The record has no base qualities; no much larger clone is one base away.

The trial excluded patients who had a history of autoimmune disease or were on systemic immunosuppression. Peripheral blood for TCR sequencing was drawn from every dose cohort at baseline, at cycle 4 day 1 and at cycle 7 day 1. The samples were taken from a phase I, first-in-human, multicenter, open-label dose-escalation trial of ivuxolimab. Adults with locally advanced or metastatic melanoma, renal cell, hepatocellular, or head and neck squamous cell carcinoma were enrolled in the trial. CD4+ and CD8+ T cells were sorted separately from peripheral blood before TCR sequencing. For sequencing of the TCRbeta CDR3 region, genomic DNA was extracted from the sorted cells. The immunoSEQ Assay was used for sequencing of TCRbeta CDR3 regions. Held by TCRdb, this immuneACCESS table contains in-frame sequences only and omits some clones. Under half of the omission traces to an unresolved V gene where checked; the cause of the rest is unknown. In all, the sample holds fewer than 55,000 clones, and around four fifths of those were seen once. The ten largest make up nearly 0.7% of the sample.

CDR1 MNHEY and CDR2 SMNVEV were looked up in the germline V gene (reference sequence). From the cysteine through the phenylalanine, the CDR3 covers 15 amino acids. Of all the DNA, just the CDR3 is kept, 45 bases in frame from base 1. V and J are truncated by 5 bases and 4 bases respectively, leaving an intervening sequence of 17 bases. The clonotype comes from an adult with an advanced solid tumor such as melanoma, head and neck, liver or kidney cancer. The material was CD4+ or CD8+ T cells sorted from blood, obtained in a trial of the OX40 agonist ivuxolimab. This sequence uses TRBV27 and TRBJ1-1; TRBD1 is possibly the D segment (6 matching bases). The nucleotides are TGTGCCAGCAGTATGTGGGGGCGCGATTTCACTGAAGCTTTCTTT. This yields the protein CASSMWGRDFTEAFF.